Listed here is a single TCR beta chain. This record comes from a study of regulatory T cells in long-lasting Graves disease. This sample's time point: newly diagnosed GD, antithyroid drugs for less than 3 months. PBMC-derived RNA was used for the TCR library. iRepertoire HTBI primers and Arm-PCR of CDR3 regions built TCR beta libraries. TCRdb re-called the multiplex PCR reads with MiXCR, one entry per CDR3 protein. This table has 680,000 or so distinct CDR3 sequences, 16% appearing once. Germline V gene sequence: CDR1 MDHEN, CDR2 SYDVKM. V shed 6 bases and J shed 2 bases, with 18 bases lying between them. The CDR3 extends over 16 amino acids. These sequences were also reported in another study, on T cells in Graves' hyperthyroidism and ophthalmopathy.

The chain combines TRBV28 with TRBJ2-3; D might be TRBD1 (5 bases). The receptor was isolated from a woman between 25 and 40 years old with Graves disease. Sequenced material: peripheral blood mononuclear cells (PBMCs), taken at new diagnosis, from a patient treated with antithyroid drugs. CDR3 sequence: CASRKTRGRPTDTQYF. In DNA, the CDR3 is TGTGCCAGCAGAAAGACAAGGGGAAGGCCCACAGATACGCAGTATTTT. Together with reference TRBV28 and TRBJ2-3, the CDR3 gives the full variable domain: DVKVTQSSRYLVKRTGEKVFLECVQDMDHENMFWYRQDPGLGLRLIYFSYDVKMKEKGDIPEGYSVSREKKERFSLILESASTNQTSMYLCASRKTRGRPTDTQYFGPGTRLTVL.